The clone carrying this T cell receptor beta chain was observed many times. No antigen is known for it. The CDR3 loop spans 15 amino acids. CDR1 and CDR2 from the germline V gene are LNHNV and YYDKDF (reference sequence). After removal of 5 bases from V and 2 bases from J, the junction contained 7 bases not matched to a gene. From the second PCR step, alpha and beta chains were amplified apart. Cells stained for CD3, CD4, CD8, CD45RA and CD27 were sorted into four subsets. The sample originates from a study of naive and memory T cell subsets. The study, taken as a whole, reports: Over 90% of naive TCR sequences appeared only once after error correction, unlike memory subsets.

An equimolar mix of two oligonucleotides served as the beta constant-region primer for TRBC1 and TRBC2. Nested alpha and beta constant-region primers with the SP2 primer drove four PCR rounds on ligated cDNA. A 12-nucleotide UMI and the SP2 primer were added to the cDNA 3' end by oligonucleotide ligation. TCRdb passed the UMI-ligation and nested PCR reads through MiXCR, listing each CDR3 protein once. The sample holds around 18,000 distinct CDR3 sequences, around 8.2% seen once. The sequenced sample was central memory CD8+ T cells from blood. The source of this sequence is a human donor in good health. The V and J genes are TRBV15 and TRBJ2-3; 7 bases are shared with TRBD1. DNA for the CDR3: TGTGCCACCAGCGAACGGACAGGAAACACAGATACGCAGTATTTT. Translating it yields CATSERTGNTDTQYF.